These 20 T cell receptor beta chains came from one sample sequenced in a study of blood T cell repertoires in COVID-19. TCRdb's table, derived via immunoSEQ multiplex PCR, lists solely in-frame clones and lacks some. The repertoire holds 45,000 to 50,000 clones, with 86% as singletons. The sample consisted of peripheral blood. The receptors derive from a human donor in a cohort sampled during active COVID-19.

The chain is built from TRBV7-8 and TRBJ2-2; D is ambiguous. The CDR3 is made up of 17 amino acids. From germline, CDR1 is SGHVS and CDR2 FQNEAQ. V was clipped by 1 base and J by 0 bases, with 12 bases between them. CDR3 in amino acids: CASSLVQAFANTGELFF. The CDR3 DNA sequence: TGTGCCAGCAGCTTAGTTCAGGCGTTCGCGAACACCGGGGAGCTGTTTTTT. The full variable domain, its missing parts supplied by reference TRBV7-8 and TRBJ2-2, is GAGVSQSPRYKVAKRGQDVALRCDPISGHVSLFWYQQALGQGPEFLTYFQNEAQLDKSGLPSDRFFAERPEGSVSTLKIQRTQQEDSAVYLCASSLVQAFANTGELFFGEGSRLTVL.

Written as DNA, the CDR3 is TGTGCCAGCAGCCAACGGGGGTCTGAAGCTTTCTTT. Protein sequence: CASSQRGSEAFF. The V and J genes are TRBV3-1 (or the pseudogene TRBV3-2) and TRBJ1-1, with D perhaps TRBD1 (5 bases). This CDR3 spans 12 amino acids. The germline gives CDR1 LGHDT, CDR2 YNNKEL (reference sequence). Trimming removed 2 bases at V and 6 bases at J, with 7 bases between.

This chain links TRBV2 with TRBJ1-5; D is undetermined. The length of the CDR3 is 12 residues. Germline assignment: CDR1 SNHLY and CDR2 FYNNEI. The V gene lost 10 bases and the J gene lost 2 bases, with 9 bases spanning the gap. CDR3 sequence (DNA): TGTGCCATCGGGTCTGGCAATCAGCCCCAGCATTTT. The encoded protein is CAIGSGNQPQHF.

This clone was seen only once. The chain recombines TRBV4-1 with TRBJ2-1; TRBD2 matches at 7 bases. This CDR3 is 17 amino acids long. Germline CDR1 and CDR2: MGHRA and YSYEKL. The V gene end was trimmed by 3 bases and the J gene end by 4 bases; junction bases not matched to a gene: 12. CDR3 nucleotides: TGCGCCAGCAGCCAGGGAGTGGAGCGGGGATCTTACAATGAGCAGTTCTTC. It translates to CASSQGVERGSYNEQFF.

The chain uses TRBV5-4 and TRBJ1-1; no clear D. The V end lost 0 bases, the J end lost 4 bases, and 10 bases lay between the germline ends. In germline, CDR1 is SGHNT, CDR2 YYREEE (reference sequence). The CDR3 has 14 residues. The CDR3 sequence: CASSLVGEGTEAFF. The CDR3 DNA sequence: TGTGCCAGCAGCTTGGTCGGGGAGGGCACTGAAGCTTTCTTT.

This sequence joins TRBV10-2 and TRBJ1-2; 8 nucleotides line up with TRBD1. The CDR3 totals 15 residues. CDR1 is WSHSY and CDR2 is SAAADI in the germline V gene. The J segment lost 2 bases and the V segment lost 2 bases, leaving 4 bases of the junction unmatched. The CDR3 region is CASSEVRGLNYGYTF. DNA for the CDR3: TGCGCCAGCAGTGAGGTCAGGGGGCTAAACTATGGCTACACCTTC.

The genes are TRBV4-1 and TRBJ1-5, with D unresolved. CDR1 and CDR2 from the germline V gene are MGHRA and YSYEKL. The ends were cut back, 3 bases at V and 5 bases at J, with 20 bases in the middle. The CDR3 runs 17 residues. The CDR3 nucleotides read TGCGCCAGCAGCCACATCTTGGGCCCCCCGTTCTATCAGCCCCAGCATTTT. Translation gives CASSHILGPPFYQPQHF.

The CDR3 coding sequence is TGTGCCAGCTCACCCCGGACAGGCTCTCAGCCCCAGCATTTT. Amino acids: CASSPRTGSQPQHF. The chain has TRBV18 and TRBJ1-5; TRBD1 agrees at 7 bases. CDR1 is KGHSH, CDR2 LQKENI, per germline. The V and J ends lost 3 bases and 6 bases, in that order; junction bases with no gene match: 5. This CDR3 spans 14 amino acids.

In this sample, this clone turned up once. The chain couples TRBV12-3 or TRBV12-4 to TRBJ1-2; 8 nucleotides match TRBD1. The V and J ends lost 2 bases and 14 bases, in that order; junction bases with no gene match: 7. This CDR3 is 12 amino acids long. CDR3 sequence: CASSLYQGAGTF. The CDR3 nucleotides read TGTGCCAGCAGTTTATATCAGGGGGCTGGGACCTTC.

The chain couples TRBV19 to TRBJ2-3; weak D call: TRBD1 (6 bases). Germline CDR1 reads LNHDA; CDR2 reads SQIVND (reference sequence). The CDR3 is 16 residues long. The V gene lost 6 bases and the J gene lost 2 bases, with 18 bases spanning the gap. This CDR3 is CASRPLTGPYTDTQYF. CDR3 nucleotide sequence: TGTGCCAGTAGACCTCTAACAGGGCCCTACACAGATACGCAGTATTTT.

The V and J genes are TRBV5-5 and TRBJ1-2, with 10 nucleotides matching TRBD1. The germline V gene encodes CDR1 SGHKS and CDR2 YYEKEE (reference sequence). The J segment lost 2 bases and the V segment lost 4 bases, leaving 8 bases of the junction unmatched. The CDR3 is made up of 16 amino acids. CDR3 in amino acids: CASSHTPGQGNYGYTF. The CDR3 bases are TGTGCCAGCAGCCACACACCGGGACAGGGGAACTATGGCTACACCTTC.

This chain connects TRBV7-2 to TRBJ1-4; a possible D gene is TRBD1 (6 bases). Per the germline V gene, CDR1 is SGHTA and CDR2 is FQGNSA. The V end lost 5 bases, the J end lost 8 bases, and 15 bases lay between the germline ends. This CDR3 is built from 14 residues. For the CDR3, the DNA is TGTGCCAGCAGCCCGCAGGGGTTTAGCGAAAAACTGTTTTTT. This codes for CASSPQGFSEKLFF. Looking up the rest from reference TRBV7-2 and TRBJ1-4 gives the full variable domain: GAGVSQSPSNKVTEKGKDVELRCDPISGHTALYWYRQSLGQGLEFLIYFQGNSAPDKSGLPSDRFSAERTGGSVSTLTIQRTQQEDSAVYLCASSPQGFSEKLFFGSGTQLSVL.

The chain carries TRBV5-1 and TRBJ2-5; maybe TRBD2 (6 bases). V was cut by 4 bases and J by 1 base, with 11 bases left in between. Germline CDR1 and CDR2: SGHRS and YFSETQ. The CDR3 runs 14 residues. The CDR3 loop is CASSGLAVQETQYF. In nucleotides, the CDR3 is TGCGCCAGCAGCGGGTTAGCGGTCCAAGAGACCCAGTACTTC.

This clone turned up a few times. The chain joins TRBV4-1 to TRBJ1-6, with 7 bases aligning to TRBD1. Looked up from germline, CDR1 is MGHRA and CDR2 is YSYEKL. This CDR3 has 14 amino acids. V was clipped by 4 bases and J by 7 bases; unmatched bases: 4. DNA of the CDR3: TGCGCCAGCAGCCGCGACAGGGCGAATTCACCCCTCCACTTT. Its protein is CASSRDRANSPLHF.

This rearrangement joins TRBV5-1 to TRBJ2-4, with TRBD2 identical over 13 bases. With 5 bases clipped from V and 0 bases from J, the junction kept 2 bases outside the gene matches. Germline V gene lookup returns CDR1 SGHRS and CDR2 YFSETQ. The CDR3 has 16 amino acids. Here the CDR3 DNA reads TGCGCCAGCAGTACTAGCGGGGGGGCAGCCAAAAACATTCAGTACTTC. This gives the protein CASSTSGGAAKNIQYF.

This rearrangement joins TRBV5-4 to TRBJ2-3; D is undetermined. CDR3 length equals 13 residues. Per the germline V gene, CDR1 is SGHNT and CDR2 is YYREEE (reference sequence). Deletions cut 10 bases from V and 2 bases from J, with 14 bases between. The CDR3 DNA reads TGTGCCTATCAGGCAGCCCTCACAGATACGCAGTATTTT. Translated: CAYQAALTDTQYF.

The genes are TRBV7-3 and TRBJ2-5, with 10 positions matching TRBD1. This CDR3 is built from 13 residues. V trimming: 4 bases; J trimming: 5 bases; junction bases outside the gene matches: 1. Germline CDR1 reads SGHTA; CDR2 reads FQGTGA. The CDR3 region is CASSSTGGETQYF. For the CDR3, the DNA is TGTGCCAGCAGCTCGACAGGGGGCGAGACCCAGTACTTC.

The chain employs TRBV5-1 and TRBJ2-5; weak D call: TRBD2 (7 bases). The germline V and J ends were trimmed by 3 bases and 2 bases, with 14 bases remaining between them. The germline V gene has CDR1 SGHRS and CDR2 YFSETQ. The CDR3 totals 15 residues. Written as DNA, the CDR3 is TGCGCCAGCAGCTCCGGGGGGCCAGAGCAAGAGACCCAGTACTTC. It yields the protein CASSSGGPEQETQYF.

The chain joins TRBV19 to TRBJ1-2; 7 bases align to TRBD1. V dropped 4 bases and J dropped 7; count of bases not matched to a gene: 9. This CDR3 has 14 residues. Per the germline V gene, CDR1 is LNHDA and CDR2 is SQIVND (reference sequence). The CDR3 region is CASSTDRDSSGYTF. The CDR3 coding sequence is TGTGCCAGTAGTACCGACAGGGATTCCTCTGGCTACACCTTC.

The rearrangement links TRBV11-2 to TRBJ2-4; D perhaps matches TRBD1 (6 bases). Germline CDR1 SGHAT, CDR2 FQNNGV. This CDR3 is 14 amino acids long. Trimming removed 2 bases from V and 9 bases from J, with 14 bases in between. CDR3 nucleotide sequence: TGTGCCAGCAGCTTACGGCGGACAGAATCCATTCAGTACTTC. This encodes CASSLRRTESIQYF.